This T cell receptor (beta chain) derives from a study of blood T cell repertoires in COVID-19 (TCRdb year 2020). With regard to the full study: Collaborator samples came from the United States, Italy and Spain and covered acute and convalescent phases of COVID-19. The prospective study material was composed of cDNA or gDNA derived from T cells, B-cell-depleted T cells, or PBMCs. Deeply sampled blood TCRbeta repertoires from subjects exposed to, actively infected with, or recovered from COVID-19 were included in the dataset. A freely available public database, intended as a resource for researchers studying the immune response to SARS-CoV-2, is where the repertoires were released. The samples were drawn from two sources: the first 160 participants of the ongoing ImmuneRACE study, and 1,254 subjects contributed by 6 global collaborators. The sample metadata nearly always contained a de-identified subject ID, COVID-19 status, age in years and sex. Where HLA class I and class II types were available, the types were taken from metadata supplied by the sample provider, not from assay-based typing. Results and caveats for the whole study, not just this receptor: Clinical and demographic metadata were provided uncurated, with the amount varying by source and participant.

The germline V gene gives CDR1 as SGHTA and CDR2 as FQGNSA. The V end gives up 4 bases and the J end 5 bases, leaving 7 bases in the junction not matched to a gene. The CDR3 measures 15 amino acids from cysteine to phenylalanine. Only the CDR3 portion is preserved as DNA: 45 bases, with reading frame beginning at the first base. TCRbeta CDR3 regions were amplified from genomic DNA using the immunoSEQ Assay, a bias-controlled multiplex PCR. On the study's bioinformatics: The number of nucleated cells in each sample was estimated by amplification of reference gene primers within the assay. Sequence reads were collapsed and filtered to measure the absolute abundance of every unique TCRbeta CDR3 rearrangement. For each sample, productive Simpson clonality was calculated as the square root of Simpson's diversity index across productive rearrangements. The clones in this table, taken by TCRdb from immuneACCESS, are in-frame only. Not every clone is retained; where verified, under half of the shortfall comes from an unresolved V gene, and the cause of the rest is unknown. That table supplies the V and J calls and clone size; D and trimming were determined from the DNA. Across this sample there are hundreds of thousands of clones, with 88% seen only once. Of the sample, 0.75% to 1% is held by the ten largest clones.

Another Seattle source contributed samples from volunteer blood donors who had recovered from COVID-19. Collaborating institutions collected whole blood in K2EDTA tubes following their own protocols. For TCRbeta analysis, collaborator samples were shipped as frozen whole blood, as isolated PBMCs, or as DNA extracted from either sample type. The table lists this clone with a count of one. The antigen it binds to is not known. The sample holds no much larger clone one base away, and base qualities are not on file. The origin of this receptor is a woman in her thirties or forties who had recovered from COVID-19. Sequencing used peripheral blood. The receptor chain draws on TRBV7-2 and TRBJ2-5; TRBD2 fits 10 bases in the junction. The CDR3 loop reads CASSSRSGRWETQYF. The nucleotide sequence is TGTGCCAGCAGCTCGCGTAGCGGGAGGTGGGAGACCCAGTACTTC.